Listed below are T cell receptor beta chains from one sample, sequenced in a study of blood T cell repertoires in COVID-19. The table came from immunoSEQ multiplex PCR; TCRdb's copy has only in-frame clones and leaves some out. The sample gives 45,000 to 50,000 clones, roughly 82% of which show up once; 7.3% is in the top ten. The sequenced sample was peripheral blood. These receptors all stem from a man aged 40-49 years with acute or convalescent COVID-19. Each CDR3 is given with its conserved first and last residue. Fields, in order: J gene, V gene, clone size, D gene, CDR3 DNA, CDR3 protein. The D gene is left open where the match is weak. Some rows mark clone size as missing; the rest say once, few, many or name a class of expanded clone.

TRBJ1-2 TRBV6-5 - TRBD1 TGTGCCAGCAGTACCCCGGGACAGGGGAGCTATGGCTACACCTTC CASSTPGQGSYGYTF
TRBJ2-1 TRBV5-1 - TRBD2 TGCGCCAGCAGCTTACGGACTAGCGGGGGGTCCTACAATGAGCAGTTCTTC CASSLRTSGGSYNEQFF
TRBJ1-6 TRBV6-2/TRBV6-3 - - TGTGCCAGCAGTTACTCACGGGGTGATTCACCCCTCCACTTT CASSYSRGDSPLHF
TRBJ2-7 TRBV2 few - TGTGCCAGCAGTGACGAGGGCCACGAGCAGTACTTC CASSDEGHEQYF
TRBJ2-1 TRBV29-1 - TRBD1 TGCAGCGTTGAGGGGGGACAGGGAATCTACAATGAGCAGTTCTTC CSVEGGQGIYNEQFF
TRBJ1-1 TRBV19 few - TGTGCCAGTAGTAACCCGGGACAGAACACTGAAGCTTTCTTT CASSNPGQNTEAFF
TRBJ2-7 TRBV27 - - TGTGCCAGCAGACGTCAAAGTGCGGGGGCCCATTCTGAGCAGTACTTC CASRRQSAGAHSEQYF
TRBJ2-1 TRBV7-2 - - TGTGCCAGCAGCTTAGGAAGGGGGTATGAGCAGTTCTTC CASSLGRGYEQFF
TRBJ1-6 TRBV4-1 once - TGCGCCAGCAGCGTGCGATTGAGGGATCATTCACCCCTCCACTTT CASSVRLRDHSPLHF
TRBJ1-2 TRBV10-3 - TRBD1 TGTGCCATCAGAATGGACAGGACTACCCATGGCTACACCTTC CAIRMDRTTHGYTF
TRBJ1-1 TRBV5-1 - TRBD1 TGCGCCAGCAGCCCCACCGGGACAGGACGCACTGAAGCTTTCTTT CASSPTGTGRTEAFF
TRBJ2-3 TRBV4-2 - - TGTGCCAGCAGCCCGATCTTAGCTGGCGATACGCAGTATTTT CASSPILAGDTQYF
TRBJ2-7 TRBV28 - TRBD1 TGTGCCAGCAGAGAGCCCGGGACAGGCGCCTACGAGCAGTACTTC CASREPGTGAYEQYF
TRBJ1-6 TRBV7-8 - - TGTGCCAGCAGCTTAGCGGTACAGGGTAATTCACCCCTCCACTTT CASSLAVQGNSPLHF
TRBJ2-6 TRBV11-2 - TRBD2 TGTGCCAGCAGCTTAACTAGCGGGGCTGGGGCCAACGTCCTGACTTTC CASSLTSGAGANVLTF
TRBJ2-6 TRBV27 - TRBD2 TGTGCCAGCAGCCGCGGGGGGGGAAGCGTCCTGACTTTC CASSRGGGSVLTF
TRBJ1-2 TRBV5-1 - - TGCGCCAGCAGCTTGGACAGGTTCTATGGCTACACCTTC CASSLDRFYGYTF
TRBJ2-1 TRBV7-9 - TRBD2 TGTGCCAGCAGCTTATTTGCGGGGGGGCTCAATGAGCAGTTCTTC CASSLFAGGLNEQFF
TRBJ1-3 TRBV27 once - TGTGCCAGCAGTTTGGGACTAGGCGAACTGGACACCATATATTTT CASSLGLGELDTIYF
TRBJ2-1 TRBV6-4 - TRBD2 TGTGCCAGCAGTTCGGGAGGGGACCGCAATGAGCAGTTCTTC CASSSGGDRNEQFF
TRBJ1-6 TRBV5-8 - - TGTGCCAGCAGCTTTCGGAGGGATTCACCCCTCCACTTT CASSFRRDSPLHF
TRBJ1-3 TRBV29-1 - - TGCAGCGTTGAAACAGGCCGGAACACCATATATTTT CSVETGRNTIYF
TRBJ2-2 TRBV24-1 few - TGTGCCACCAAGGGGACATTGATTACCGGGGAGCTGTTTTTT CATKGTLITGELFF
TRBJ2-1 TRBV3-1/TRBV3-2 - - TGTGCCAGCAGCCCCCTAAATAGCGGTCCCTACAATGAGCAGTTCTTC CASSPLNSGPYNEQFF
TRBJ1-6 TRBV6-5 few - TGTGCCAGCAGTTACTCGAACCAGGGGACCAATTCACCCCTCCACTTT CASSYSNQGTNSPLHF
TRBJ2-2 TRBV9 - TRBD2 TGTGCCAGCAGCGTAAATAGCGGGGAGGGCACCGGGGAGCTGTTTTTT CASSVNSGEGTGELFF
TRBJ1-2 TRBV3-1/TRBV3-2 - TRBD1 TGTGCCAGCAGCCAAGGAACAGGGGGAACAGGGGGTGGCTACACCTTC CASSQGTGGTGGGYTF
TRBJ2-2 TRBV27 - - TGTGCCAGCAGTCATCGCCGACAGCCCACGAACACCGGGGAGCTGTTTTTT CASSHRRQPTNTGELFF
TRBJ2-7 TRBV19 - TRBD1 TGTGCCAGTAGTACCAAGGGACAGGGGATGTACGAGCAGTACTTC CASSTKGQGMYEQYF
TRBJ2-7 TRBV18 - TRBD1 TGTGCCAGCTCACCAGCAGGAGCCGGGACAGCTCCTTTGGAGCAGTACTTC CASSPAGAGTAPLEQYF
TRBJ1-2 TRBV2 once - TGTGCCAGCAGGGAACGAGACTATGGCTACACCTTC CASRERDYGYTF
TRBJ1-1 TRBV4-3 - - TGCGCCAGCAGCCAAGATGTGGCCTCGCCTAGCCGGGGGAACACTGAAGCTTTCTTT CASSQDVASPSRGNTEAFF
TRBJ2-7 TRBV2 once - TGTGCCAGCAGTGCCAGAGGTGAGCAGTACTTC CASSARGEQYF
TRBJ1-6 TRBV7-6 - TRBD1 TGTGCCAGCCCCCAAGGCGGAGGGGGCGGTTCACCCCTCCACTTT CASPQGGGGGSPLHF
TRBJ2-3 TRBV18 once - TGTGCCAGCTCACCTTTAGACAGGGAGGCTACGCAGTATTTT CASSPLDREATQYF
TRBJ2-2 TRBV6-5 few - TGTGCCAGCAGGCCCTCAAGCTCCTACGGGGAGCTGTTTTTT CASRPSSSYGELFF
TRBJ1-2 TRBV2 - - TGTGCCAGCAGTGACCAGGGATTCACACCCTATGGCTACACCTTC CASSDQGFTPYGYTF
TRBJ2-7 TRBV6-5 - - TGTGCCAGTAGACAGGAAATCTCCTACGAGCAGTACTTC CASRQEISYEQYF
TRBJ1-2 TRBV3-1/TRBV3-2 once TRBD1 TGTGCCAGCAGAGATACCGGGACAGGGGTCTATGGCTACACCTTC CASRDTGTGVYGYTF
TRBJ2-5 TRBV5-1 - TRBD1 TGCGCCAGCAGCTCGGGACAGGGGGAAGAGACCCAGTACTTC CASSSGQGEETQYF
TRBJ2-5 TRBV4-2 - TRBD2 TGTGCCAGCAGCCAAGATTCTGGCGGGGGAGAGACCCAGTACTTC CASSQDSGGGETQYF
TRBJ2-7 TRBV10-1 - - TGCGCCAGCAGTGACAGGGTTAGTGGAGAGCAGTACTTC CASSDRVSGEQYF
TRBJ1-1 TRBV6-1 few TRBD1 TGTGCCAGCAGTCAAGTTGGGACAGGGAGGAACACTGAAGCTTTCTTT CASSQVGTGRNTEAFF
TRBJ2-1 TRBV11-2 - TRBD1 TGTGCCAGCAGCCGAGACAGGGACAATGAGCAGTTCTTC CASSRDRDNEQFF
TRBJ1-2 TRBV7-8 - - TGTGCCAGCAGCGACAGACCTCCTAACTATGGCTACACCTTC CASSDRPPNYGYTF
TRBJ2-2 TRBV2 - - TGTGCCAGCAGTGAATTCGCGAACACCGGGGAGCTGTTTTTT CASSEFANTGELFF
TRBJ2-4 TRBV6-6 - TRBD1 TGTGCCAGCATCGACAGGGGCGAAAACATTCAGTACTTC CASIDRGENIQYF
TRBJ1-3 TRBV7-6 - - TGTGCCAGCAGCCATACCTCCAGGGACTCTGGAAACACCATATATTTT CASSHTSRDSGNTIYF
TRBJ1-5 TRBV4-1 - TRBD1 TGCGCCAGCAGCCAAGAGCCAGGGGGCGATCAGCCCCAGCATTTT CASSQEPGGDQPQHF
TRBJ2-5 TRBV4-2 - - TGTGCCAGCAGCCAAGATAAGGGGCGCGGCGAGACCCAGTACTTC CASSQDKGRGETQYF
TRBJ2-7 TRBV7-8 few TRBD1 TGTGCCAGCAGCCCGACAGGGTTGTCCGAGCAGTACTTC CASSPTGLSEQYF
TRBJ1-6 TRBV15 - TRBD1 TGTGCCACCAGCAGTGGACAGGGTTATAATTCACCCCTCCACTTT CATSSGQGYNSPLHF